The rows below give T cell receptor beta chains drawn from one sample of a study of blood T cell repertoires in COVID-19. Sequenced by immunoSEQ multiplex PCR; TCRdb stores in-frame clones only, minus some. The table shows around 300,000 clones, with under 90% occurring only once. The sample taken for sequencing was PBMCs or T cells enriched from blood (not recorded which). Receptor source: a woman aged 55-69 years who had recovered from COVID-19. The CDR3 runs from the conserved cysteine through the conserved F or W. The D gene is left open where the match is weak.

v_gene	j_gene	d_gene	CDR3aa
TRBV9	TRBJ2-1	TRBD2	CASSLSGGLGNEQFF
TRBV19	TRBJ1-3	NA	CASTMDQDLWNTIYF
TRBV10-1	TRBJ2-3	TRBD2	CASSERSAGGDTQYF
TRBV6-5	TRBJ1-5	NA	CASSYEKNSNQPQHF
TRBV27	TRBJ1-5	NA	CASSSGTGDRAQHF
TRBV19	TRBJ1-2	NA	CASSPTGRGGYTF
TRBV4-2	TRBJ1-2	NA	CASSTRRVADYGYTF
TRBV9	TRBJ2-7	TRBD1	CASSVGDRPGQQYF
TRBV3-1/TRBV3-2	TRBJ1-2	TRBD1	CASSQNDRGQYGYTF
TRBV7-9	TRBJ2-7	TRBD1	CASSGRTGKTYEQYF
TRBV11-3	TRBJ1-6	NA	CASSYSIAGGSSYNSPLHF
TRBV30	TRBJ1-2	NA	CAWTRGGHYGYTF
TRBV7-8	TRBJ1-1	NA	CASSPRLVNEAFF